This TCR beta chain was observed in a study of T cell repertoires in cytomegalovirus infection. The CDR3 contains 15 residues. V was clipped by 6 bases and J by 6 bases; unmatched bases: 6. Germline V gene data show CDR1 as MDHEN and CDR2 as SYDVKM. General study points: CMV-specific HLA-C-restricted TCR beta clonotypes dominated the ex vivo response. Cumulative frequency of public TCR beta families picked out carriers of CMV plus the relevant HLA.

Each CDR3 protein is one row after TCRdb ran MiXCR on the reads. The sample lists 200,000 to 300,000 distinct CDR3 sequences, approximately 9.1% occurring once. This clonotype was observed a few times. Its matching antigen is unknown. The rearrangement links TRBV28 to TRBJ2-2, with 11 bases aligning to TRBD1. The receptor's source is a human donor in good health (CMV status not recorded). Some clones in this sample may be carry-over from other donors' samples. What was sequenced was PBMCs. CDR3 amino acids: CASRETGQGAGELFF. Here the CDR3 DNA reads TGTGCCAGCAGGGAAACGGGACAGGGGGCCGGGGAGCTGTTTTTT.